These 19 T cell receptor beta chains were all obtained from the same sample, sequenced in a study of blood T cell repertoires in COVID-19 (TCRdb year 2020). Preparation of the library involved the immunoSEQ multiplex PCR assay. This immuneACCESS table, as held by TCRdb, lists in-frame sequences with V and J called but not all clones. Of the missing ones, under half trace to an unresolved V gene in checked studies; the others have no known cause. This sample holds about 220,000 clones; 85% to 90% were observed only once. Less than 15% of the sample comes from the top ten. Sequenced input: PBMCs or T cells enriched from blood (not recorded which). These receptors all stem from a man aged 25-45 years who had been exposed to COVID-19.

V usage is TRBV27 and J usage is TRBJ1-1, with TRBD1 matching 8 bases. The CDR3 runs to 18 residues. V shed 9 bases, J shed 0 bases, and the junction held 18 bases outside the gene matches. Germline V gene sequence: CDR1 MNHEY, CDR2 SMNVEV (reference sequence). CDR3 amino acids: CARGPNRGRWDLNTEAFF. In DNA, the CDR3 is TGTGCCAGGGGACCTAACAGGGGGAGGTGGGATTTGAACACTGAAGCTTTCTTT.

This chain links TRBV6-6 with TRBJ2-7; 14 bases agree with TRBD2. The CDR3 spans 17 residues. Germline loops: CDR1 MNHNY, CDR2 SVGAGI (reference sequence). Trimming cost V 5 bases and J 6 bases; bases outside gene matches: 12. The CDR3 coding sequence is TGTGCCAGCAGTCCAAGCAGGACTAGCGGGGGGACCTCCGAGCAGTACTTC. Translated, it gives CASSPSRTSGGTSEQYF.

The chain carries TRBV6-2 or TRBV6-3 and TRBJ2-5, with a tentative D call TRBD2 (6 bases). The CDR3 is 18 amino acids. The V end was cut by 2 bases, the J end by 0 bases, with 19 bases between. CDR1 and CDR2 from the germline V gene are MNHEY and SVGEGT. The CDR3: CASSYLPGADLYQETQYF. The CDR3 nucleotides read TGTGCCAGCAGTTACCTTCCGGGAGCGGATTTGTACCAAGAGACCCAGTACTTC.

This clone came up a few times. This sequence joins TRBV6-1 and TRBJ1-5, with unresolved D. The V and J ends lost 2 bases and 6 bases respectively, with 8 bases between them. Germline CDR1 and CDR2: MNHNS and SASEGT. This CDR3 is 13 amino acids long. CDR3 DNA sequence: TGTGCCAGCAGTGAACTCGGCGGTCAGCCCCAGCATTTT. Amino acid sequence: CASSELGGQPQHF.

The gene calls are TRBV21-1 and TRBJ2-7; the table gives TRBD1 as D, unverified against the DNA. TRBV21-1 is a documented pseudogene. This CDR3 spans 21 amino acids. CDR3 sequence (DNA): TGTGCCAGCAGAGGTACGGGACATGTGATTGAAAAGCTACCGAATTACTACGAGCAGTACTTC. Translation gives CASRGTGHVIEKLPNYYEQYF.

The CDR3 bases are TGTGCCAGCCTCCGACCCGCGGGGGGGCCCGGGGAGCTGTTTTTT. Its protein is CASLRPAGGPGELFF. This chain connects TRBV28 to TRBJ2-2; 9 bases line up with TRBD2. CDR1 and CDR2 from the germline V gene are MDHEN and SYDVKM. Trimming removed 8 bases from V and 6 bases from J; junction bases left unmatched: 10. There are 15 residues in the CDR3.

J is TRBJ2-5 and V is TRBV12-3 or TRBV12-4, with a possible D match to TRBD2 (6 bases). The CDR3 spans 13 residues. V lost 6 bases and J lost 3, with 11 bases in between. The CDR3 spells CASRQSGEETQYF. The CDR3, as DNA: TGTGCCAGCAGGCAATCGGGGGAAGAGACCCAGTACTTC.

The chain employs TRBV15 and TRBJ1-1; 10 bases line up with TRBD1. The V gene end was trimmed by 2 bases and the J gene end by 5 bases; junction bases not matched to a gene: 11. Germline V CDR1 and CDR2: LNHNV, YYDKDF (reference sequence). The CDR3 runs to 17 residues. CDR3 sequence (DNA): TGTGCCACCAGCAGAAGACAGGGGGCTTCGGGTTGGACTGAAGCTTTCTTT. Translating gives CATSRRQGASGWTEAFF.

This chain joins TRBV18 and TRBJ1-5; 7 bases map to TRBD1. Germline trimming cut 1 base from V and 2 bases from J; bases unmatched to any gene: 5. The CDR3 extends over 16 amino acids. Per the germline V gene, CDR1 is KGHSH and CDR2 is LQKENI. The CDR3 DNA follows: TGTGCCAGCTCACCACAGGGGGCCCATGGCAATCAGCCCCAGCATTTT. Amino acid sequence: CASSPQGAHGNQPQHF.

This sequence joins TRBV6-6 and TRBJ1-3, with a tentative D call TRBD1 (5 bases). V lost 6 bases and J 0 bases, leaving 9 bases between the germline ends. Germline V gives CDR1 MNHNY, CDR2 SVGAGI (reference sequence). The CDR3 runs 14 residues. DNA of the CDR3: TGTGCCAGCAGCCACCAGGGCTCTGGAAACACCATATATTTT. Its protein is CASSHQGSGNTIYF.

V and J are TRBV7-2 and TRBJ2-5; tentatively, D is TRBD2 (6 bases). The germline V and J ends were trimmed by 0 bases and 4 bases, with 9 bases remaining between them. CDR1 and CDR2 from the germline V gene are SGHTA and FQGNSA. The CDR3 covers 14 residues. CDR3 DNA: TGTGCCAGCAGCTTAGCCTGGGGAGGAGAGACCCAGTACTTC. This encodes CASSLAWGGETQYF.

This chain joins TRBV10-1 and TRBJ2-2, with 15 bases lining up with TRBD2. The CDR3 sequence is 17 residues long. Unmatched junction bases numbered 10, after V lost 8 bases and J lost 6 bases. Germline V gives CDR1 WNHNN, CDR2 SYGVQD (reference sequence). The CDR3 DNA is TGCGCCAGCTTTGGACTAGCGGGGGGGCATGGATCCGGGGAGCTGTTTTTT. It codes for CASFGLAGGHGSGELFF.

The CDR3 reads CAGAVGNTEAFF. The CDR3 nucleotides read TGTGCCGGAGCCGTCGGGAACACTGAAGCTTTCTTT. The chain links TRBV30 to TRBJ1-1; D is ambiguous. With 8 bases removed from V and 1 base from J, the gap between germline ends came to 11 bases. CDR1 is GTSNPN, CDR2 SVGIG, per germline (reference sequence). The CDR3 runs 12 residues.

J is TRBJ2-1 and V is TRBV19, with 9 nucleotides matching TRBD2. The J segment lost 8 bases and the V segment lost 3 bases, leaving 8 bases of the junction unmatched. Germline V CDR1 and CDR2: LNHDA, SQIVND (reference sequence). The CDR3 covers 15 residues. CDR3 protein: CASSIPLAGKYEQFF. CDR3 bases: TGTGCCAGTAGTATCCCCCTAGCGGGGAAGTATGAGCAGTTCTTC.

In DNA, the CDR3 is TGCAGCGTTGTAAGGGGTCATGAGCAGTTCTTC. Residues: CSVVRGHEQFF. The chain joins TRBV29-1 to TRBJ2-1; D possibly corresponds to TRBD1 (5 bases). In germline, CDR1 is SQVTM, CDR2 ANQGSEA. Deletions cut 4 bases from V and 8 bases from J, with 9 bases between. The CDR3 length is 11 residues.

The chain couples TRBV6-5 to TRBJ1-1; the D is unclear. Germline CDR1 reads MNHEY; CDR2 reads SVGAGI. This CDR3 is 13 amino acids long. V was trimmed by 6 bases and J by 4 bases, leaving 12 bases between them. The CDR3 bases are TGTGCCAGCAGAGCGACCGGGAGCACTGAAGCTTTCTTT. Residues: CASRATGSTEAFF.

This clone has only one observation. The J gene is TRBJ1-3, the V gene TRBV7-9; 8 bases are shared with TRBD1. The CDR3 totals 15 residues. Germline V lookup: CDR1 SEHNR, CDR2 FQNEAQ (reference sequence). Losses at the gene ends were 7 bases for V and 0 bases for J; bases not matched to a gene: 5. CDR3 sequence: CASTRDRPSGNTIYF. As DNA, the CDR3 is TGTGCCAGCACGAGGGACAGGCCCTCTGGAAACACCATATATTTT.

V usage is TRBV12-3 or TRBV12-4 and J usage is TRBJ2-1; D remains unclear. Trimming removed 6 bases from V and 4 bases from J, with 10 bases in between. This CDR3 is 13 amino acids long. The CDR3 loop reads CASSSARYNEQFF. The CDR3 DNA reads TGTGCCAGCAGCTCAGCGAGGTACAATGAGCAGTTCTTC.

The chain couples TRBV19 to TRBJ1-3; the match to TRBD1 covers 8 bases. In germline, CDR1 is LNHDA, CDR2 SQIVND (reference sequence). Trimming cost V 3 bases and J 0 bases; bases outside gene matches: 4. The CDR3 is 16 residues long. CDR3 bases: TGTGCCAGTAGTATCGGGACAGGCTACTCTGGAAACACCATATATTTT. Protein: CASSIGTGYSGNTIYF.